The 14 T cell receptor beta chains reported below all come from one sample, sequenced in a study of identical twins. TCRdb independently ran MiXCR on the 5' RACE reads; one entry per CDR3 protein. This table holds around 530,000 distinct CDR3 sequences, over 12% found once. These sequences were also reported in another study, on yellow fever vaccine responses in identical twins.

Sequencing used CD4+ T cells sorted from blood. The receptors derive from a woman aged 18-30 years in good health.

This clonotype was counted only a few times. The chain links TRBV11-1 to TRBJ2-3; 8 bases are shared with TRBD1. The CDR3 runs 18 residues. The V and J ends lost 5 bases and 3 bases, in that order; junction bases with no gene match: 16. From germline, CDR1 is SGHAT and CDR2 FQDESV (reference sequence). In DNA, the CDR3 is TGTGCCAGCAGCCCCGACAGGGGTGGACGTTTGGGTACAGATACGCAGTATTTT. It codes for CASSPDRGGRLGTDTQYF.

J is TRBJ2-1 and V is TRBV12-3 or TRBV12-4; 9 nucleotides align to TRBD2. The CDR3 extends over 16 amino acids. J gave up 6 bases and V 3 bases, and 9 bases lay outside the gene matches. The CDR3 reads CASSFRASGAGNEQFF. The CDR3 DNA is TGTGCCAGCAGTTTTCGGGCTAGCGGGGCTGGCAATGAGCAGTTCTTC.

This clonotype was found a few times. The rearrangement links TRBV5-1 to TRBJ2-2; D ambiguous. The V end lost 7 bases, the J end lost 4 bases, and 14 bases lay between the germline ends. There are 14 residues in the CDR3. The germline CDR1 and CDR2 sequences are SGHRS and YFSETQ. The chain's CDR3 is CASRTTSGTGELFF. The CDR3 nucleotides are TGCGCCAGCCGAACTACTTCGGGCACCGGGGAGCTGTTTTTT.

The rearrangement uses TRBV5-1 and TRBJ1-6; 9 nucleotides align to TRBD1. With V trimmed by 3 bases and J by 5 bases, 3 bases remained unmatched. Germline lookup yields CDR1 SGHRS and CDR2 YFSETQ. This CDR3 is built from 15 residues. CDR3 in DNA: TGCGCCAGCAGCTCCCGACAGGGGGATAATTCACCCCTCCACTTT. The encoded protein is CASSSRQGDNSPLHF.

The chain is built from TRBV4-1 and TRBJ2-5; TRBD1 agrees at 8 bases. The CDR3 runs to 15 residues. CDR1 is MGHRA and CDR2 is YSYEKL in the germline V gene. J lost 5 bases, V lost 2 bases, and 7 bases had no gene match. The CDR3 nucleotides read TGCGCCAGCAGCCAACCGAGGACAGGGTCTGAGACCCAGTACTTC. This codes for CASSQPRTGSETQYF.

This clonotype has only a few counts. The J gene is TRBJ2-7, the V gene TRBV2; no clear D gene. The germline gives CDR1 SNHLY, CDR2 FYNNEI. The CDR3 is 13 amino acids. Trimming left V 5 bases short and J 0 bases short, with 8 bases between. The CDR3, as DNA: TGTGCCAGCAGTCAAACCGGCTCCTACGAGCAGTACTTC. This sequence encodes CASSQTGSYEQYF.

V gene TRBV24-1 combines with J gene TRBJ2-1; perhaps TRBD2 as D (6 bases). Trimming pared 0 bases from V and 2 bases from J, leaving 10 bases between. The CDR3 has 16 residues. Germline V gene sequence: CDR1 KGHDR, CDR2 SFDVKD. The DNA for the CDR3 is TGTGCCACCAGTGATTTGAGTAGCGGAGCCTACAATGAGCAGTTCTTC. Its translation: CATSDLSSGAYNEQFF.

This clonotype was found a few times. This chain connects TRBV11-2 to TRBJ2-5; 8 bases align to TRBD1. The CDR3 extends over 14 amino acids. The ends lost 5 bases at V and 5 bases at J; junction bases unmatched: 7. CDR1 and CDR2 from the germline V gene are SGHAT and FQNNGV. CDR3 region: CASSPSTGAETQYF. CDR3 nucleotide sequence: TGTGCCAGCAGCCCATCGACAGGGGCCGAGACCCAGTACTTC. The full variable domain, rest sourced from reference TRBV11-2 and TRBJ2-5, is EAGVAQSPRYKIIEKRQSVAFWCNPISGHATLYWYQQILGQGPKLLIQFQNNGVVDDSQLPKDRFSAERLKGVDSTLKIQPAKLEDSAVYLCASSPSTGAETQYFGPGTRLLVL.

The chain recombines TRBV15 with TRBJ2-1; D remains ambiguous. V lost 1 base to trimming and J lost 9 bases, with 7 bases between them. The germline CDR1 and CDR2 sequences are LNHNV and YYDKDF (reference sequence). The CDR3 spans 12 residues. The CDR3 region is CATSRVVGEQFF. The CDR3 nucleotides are TGTGCCACCAGCAGAGTTGTCGGTGAGCAGTTCTTC.

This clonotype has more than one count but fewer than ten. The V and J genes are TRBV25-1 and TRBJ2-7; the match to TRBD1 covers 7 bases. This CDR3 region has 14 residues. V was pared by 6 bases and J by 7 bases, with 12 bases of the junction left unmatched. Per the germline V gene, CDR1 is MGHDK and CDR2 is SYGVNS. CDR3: CASRTTGTAYEQYF. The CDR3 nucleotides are TGTGCCAGCAGGACGACAGGGACGGCATATGAGCAGTACTTC.

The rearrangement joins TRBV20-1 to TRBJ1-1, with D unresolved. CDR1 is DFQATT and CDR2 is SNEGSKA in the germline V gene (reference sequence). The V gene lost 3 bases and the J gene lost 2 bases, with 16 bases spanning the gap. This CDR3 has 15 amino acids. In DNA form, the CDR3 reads TGCAGTGCTAGCTTAATAGGACTCCCCAACACTGAAGCTTTCTTT. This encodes CSASLIGLPNTEAFF.

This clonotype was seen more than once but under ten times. The CDR3: CASSLQSGAYNEQFF. In DNA form, the CDR3 reads TGCGCCAGCAGCTTGCAAAGCGGAGCCTACAATGAGCAGTTCTTC. The gene calls are TRBV5-1 and TRBJ2-1; D perhaps matches TRBD2 (5 bases). Germline V gene lookup returns CDR1 SGHRS and CDR2 YFSETQ. V was clipped by 1 base and J by 2 bases, with 10 bases between them. The CDR3 has 15 residues.

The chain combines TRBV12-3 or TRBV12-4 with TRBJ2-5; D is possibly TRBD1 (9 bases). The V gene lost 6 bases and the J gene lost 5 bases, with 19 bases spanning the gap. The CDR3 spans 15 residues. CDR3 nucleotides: TGTGCCAGCAGCCGGACAGGGGAGCGGGGGGAGACCCAGTACTTC. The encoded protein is CASSRTGERGETQYF.

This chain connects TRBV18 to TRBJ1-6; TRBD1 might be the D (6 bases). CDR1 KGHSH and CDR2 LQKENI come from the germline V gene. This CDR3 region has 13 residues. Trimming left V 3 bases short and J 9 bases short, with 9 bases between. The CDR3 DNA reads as TGTGCCAGCTCACCGGACAGTTCTTCACCCCTCCACTTT. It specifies CASSPDSSSPLHF.